This T cell receptor (beta chain) is from a study of T cells after yellow fever vaccination. Study in general: SMART-Seq v4 Ultra Low Input handled preparation of low-cell-number fractions. Study-wide results and caveats: Overlap between CD4 and CD8 compartments was detected for a small share of clonotypes. The secondary T-cell response peaked on day 5, not day 15, but was weaker.

Synthesis of TCR cDNA relied on 5'RACE template switching, which attached a universal primer site and UMIs. TCRdb re-analysed the 5' RACE reads in MiXCR, keeping a single row per CDR3 protein. Of approximately 260,000 distinct CDR3 sequences in the sample, 13% are singletons; the top ten hold 0.4% to 0.55%. The CDR3 sequence is 13 residues long. The germline V gene has CDR1 ENHRY and CDR2 SYGVKD. Trimming took off 3 bases at V and 4 bases at J, with 9 bases between the two ends. Ten or more counts support this clonotype. Its antigen is currently unknown. This rearrangement joins TRBV10-3 to TRBJ1-1; no clear D gene. Here the sequenced sample was CD4+ T cells sorted from PBMCs, taken 45 days after the yellow fever booster vaccination. The receptor's source is a man aged 25-45 years who received the YFV17D yellow fever vaccine. Here the CDR3 DNA reads TGTGCCATCAGTGATGCTACGGTCACTGAAGCTTTCTTT. This sequence encodes CAISDATVTEAFF.